This T cell receptor beta chain was sequenced during a study of shared clonotypes between healthy human individuals. Study outcomes and limitations: Among donors, sharing of clonotypes was expected to be affected by sequencing depth.

Assay used: immunoSEQ multiplex PCR; TCRdb lists only in-frame clones, some missing. The data contain roughly 500,000 clones, 90% to 96% of them seen just once; the ten biggest clones take up about 0.064%. Notes on this clone: No antigen is known for it.

Trimming cost V 6 bases and J 2 bases, with 13 bases left between them. This CDR3 has 14 amino acids. Germline-derived CDR1 and CDR2 are MNHEY and SMNVEV (reference sequence). This clonotype was obtained from a woman in her twenties or thirties in good health. The genes are TRBV27 and TRBJ1-1, with D unresolved. Sequencing was performed on naive CD4+ T cells sorted from blood. As to subset: CD45RA+ positively selected. For the CDR3, the DNA is TGTGCCAGCAGGTCCACAGCAATCAACACTGAAGCTTTCTTT. Amino acids: CASRSTAINTEAFF.